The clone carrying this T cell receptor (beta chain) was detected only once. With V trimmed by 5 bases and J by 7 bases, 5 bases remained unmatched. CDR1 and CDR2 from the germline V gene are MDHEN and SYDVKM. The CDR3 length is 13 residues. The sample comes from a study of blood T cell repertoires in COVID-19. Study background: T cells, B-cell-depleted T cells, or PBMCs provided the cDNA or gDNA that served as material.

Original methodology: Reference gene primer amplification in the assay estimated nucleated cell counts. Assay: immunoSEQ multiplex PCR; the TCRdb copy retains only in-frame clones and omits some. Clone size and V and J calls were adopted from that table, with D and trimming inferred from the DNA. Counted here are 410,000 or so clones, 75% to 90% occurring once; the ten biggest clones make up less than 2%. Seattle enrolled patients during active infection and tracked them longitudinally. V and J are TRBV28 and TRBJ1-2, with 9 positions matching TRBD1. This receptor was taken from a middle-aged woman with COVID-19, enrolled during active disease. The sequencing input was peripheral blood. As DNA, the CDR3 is TGTGCCAGCAGTCGGGACAGGGTGAGTGGCTACACCTTC. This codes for CASSRDRVSGYTF.